This entry is about one TCR beta chain. No antigen is known for it. The source of the sample is a study of OX40 agonist ivuxolimab in advanced cancers. Study at large: A mean age of roughly 60 years, range roughly 23 to 85, was recorded, and approximately 85% were male. Partial responses occurred in Three dose-escalation patients, one with hepatocellular carcinoma and two with cutaneous melanoma. General study results and limits: At 0.1 to 3.0 mg/kg and by week 6, clonal expansion occurred in CD4+ and CD8+ blood T cells.

Sequencing used immunoSEQ multiplex PCR; TCRdb keeps in-frame clones, though not all of them. The data contain around 69,000 clones, over 75% of them singletons. Patients were excluded for autoimmune disease history or systemic immunosuppression. The CDR3 is made up of 16 amino acids. The sequence was obtained from an adult with an advanced solid tumor such as melanoma, head and neck, liver or kidney cancer. The starting material was CD4+ or CD8+ T cells sorted from blood, obtained in a trial of the OX40 agonist ivuxolimab. This chain joins TRBV21-1 and TRBJ1-5; TRBD1, the D gene given by the table, was not confirmed from the DNA. TRBV21-1 is flagged as a pseudogene. Here the CDR3 reads CASSKEPIRGSQPQHF. The DNA for the CDR3 is TGTGCCAGCAGCAAAGAGCCCATCAGGGGGAGTCAGCCCCAGCATTTT.